This T cell receptor (beta chain) was retrieved from a study of T cell repertoires in cytomegalovirus infection. Study details: Well-studied HLA-B-restricted epitopes and recently identified HLA-C-restricted epitopes of CMV were both used in the study. An indication of both CMV infection and matching HLA type came from public TCR beta signatures.

Whole-study findings and limits: HLA-C-restricted CMV clonotypes gave the most frequent clonotype in two of eight donors.

This clonotype has at least ten counts. Its target is not known. The V and J ends lost 6 bases and 0 bases respectively, with 6 bases between them. Per germline, CDR1 MNHEY and CDR2 SVGAGI. This CDR3 is 13 amino acids long. MiXCR was run by TCRdb on the reads, yielding one entry per CDR3 protein. The profile covers roughly 920,000 distinct CDR3 sequences, with less than 40% appearing a single time and about an eighth taken by the ten largest. The source was cultured CD8+ T cells from PBMCs, collected from culture after CMV antigen stimulation. The clonotype comes from a human donor in good health (CMV status not recorded). Some clones in this sample may be carry-over from other donors' samples. The chain is built from TRBV6-5 and TRBJ1-3, with D unresolved. CDR3 sequence reads: CASSVGSGNTIYF. The CDR3 DNA reads as TGTGCCAGCAGCGTGGGCTCTGGAAACACCATATATTTT.